The source of this T cell receptor beta chain is a study of CD4 T cells in relation to SARS-CoV-2 and coronaviruses. Study overall: The negative reference was HIV-1 Nef peptide pool or peptide-free culture.

TCRdb's table, derived via immunoSEQ multiplex PCR, lists solely in-frame clones and lacks some. In the table there are more than 20,000 clones, about three quarters of which are singletons. The CDR3 is 13 residues long. V was clipped by 7 bases and J by 8 bases; unmatched bases: 5. In regard to this clone: Its antigen is undetermined.

CD4+ T cells from unexposed donors were obtained before the COVID-19 pandemic (2011-2018). The cells were cultured for about ten days before CD4+ T cells were isolated. The sequence was collected from a human donor in good health. The sequenced sample consisted of CD4+ T cells from PBMCs, cultured in vitro. The chain is built from TRBV12-3 or TRBV12-4 and TRBJ1-4, with 9 bases that match TRBD1. As DNA, the CDR3 is TGTGCCAGCACCGGGACAGGGCAGGAAAAACTGTTTTTT. Translated, it gives CASTGTGQEKLFF.